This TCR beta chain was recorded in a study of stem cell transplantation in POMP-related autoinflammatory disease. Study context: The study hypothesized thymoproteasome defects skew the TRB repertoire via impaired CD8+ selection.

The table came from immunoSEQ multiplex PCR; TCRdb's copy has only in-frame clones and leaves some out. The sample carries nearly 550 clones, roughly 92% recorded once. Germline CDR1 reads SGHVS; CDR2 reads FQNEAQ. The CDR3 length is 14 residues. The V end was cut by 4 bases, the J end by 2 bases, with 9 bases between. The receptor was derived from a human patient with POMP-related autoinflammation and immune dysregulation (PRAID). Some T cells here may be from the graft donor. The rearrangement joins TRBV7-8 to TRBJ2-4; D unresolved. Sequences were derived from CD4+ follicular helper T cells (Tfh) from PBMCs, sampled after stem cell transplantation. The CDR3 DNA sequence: TGTGCCAGCAGCTCCCGCGGTTCCAAAAACATTCAGTACTTC. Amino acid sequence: CASSSRGSKNIQYF.